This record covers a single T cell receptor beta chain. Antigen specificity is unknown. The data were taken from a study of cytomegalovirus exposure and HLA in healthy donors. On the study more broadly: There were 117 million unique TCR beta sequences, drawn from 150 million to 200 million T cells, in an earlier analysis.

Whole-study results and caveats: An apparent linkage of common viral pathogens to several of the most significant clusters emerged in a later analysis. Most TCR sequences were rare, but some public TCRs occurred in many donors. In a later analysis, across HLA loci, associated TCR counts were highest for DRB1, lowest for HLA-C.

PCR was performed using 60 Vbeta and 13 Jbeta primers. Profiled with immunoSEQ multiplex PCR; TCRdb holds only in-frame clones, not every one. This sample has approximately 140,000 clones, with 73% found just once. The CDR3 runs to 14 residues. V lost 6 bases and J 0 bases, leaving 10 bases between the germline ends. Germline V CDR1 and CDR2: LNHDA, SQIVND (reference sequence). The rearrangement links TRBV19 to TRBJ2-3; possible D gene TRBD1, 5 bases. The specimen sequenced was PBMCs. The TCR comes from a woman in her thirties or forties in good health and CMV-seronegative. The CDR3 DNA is TGTGCCAGTAGCCTCAGGGCTAGCACAGATACGCAGTATTTT. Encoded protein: CASSLRASTDTQYF.